The text below deals with one TCR beta chain. What it recognizes is unknown. Patients who had autoimmune disease history or got systemic immunosuppression were left out. Looked up from germline, CDR1 is WSHSY and CDR2 is SAAADI. V lost 5 bases and J lost 6; bases outside the gene matches: 4. The CDR3 runs 14 residues. The data stem from a study of OX40 agonist ivuxolimab in advanced cancers. At the level of the study: Those treated in dose escalation had hepatocellular carcinoma, melanoma, renal cell cancer or head and neck cancer. Among those treated, three patients had partial responses, one with hepatocellular carcinoma and two with cutaneous melanoma.

Sequenced by immunoSEQ multiplex PCR; TCRdb stores in-frame clones only, minus some. This table has 99,000 or so clones, under 90% appearing once. Study-wide results and caveats: There was clonal expansion of CD4+ and CD8+ blood T cells by week 6 at 0.1 to 3.0 mg/kg.

The sequences come from CD4+ or CD8+ T cells sorted from blood, collected in a trial of the OX40 agonist ivuxolimab. The receptor was derived from an adult with an advanced solid tumor such as melanoma, head and neck, liver or kidney cancer. The gene calls are TRBV10-2 and TRBJ1-6; 7 bases map to TRBD1. The CDR3, as DNA: TGCGCCAGCAGTTCGGGACAGCTTAATTCACCCCTCCACTTT. This translates into CASSSGQLNSPLHF.